This T cell receptor (beta chain) originates from a study of shared clonotypes between healthy human individuals. What CD8 memory combined were CD45RO+ cells and CCR7-negative CD45RA+ TemRA cells. Points on this clone: Its antigen is still unknown.

Findings and limits, study-wide: Generation probabilities were higher for clonotypes shared across all four sorted-subset donors than for unshared ones.

Original methodology: ImmunoSEQ supplied junction-only sequences lacking quality scores, so filtering was different. The method was immunoSEQ multiplex PCR; TCRdb's version includes in-frame clones alone and lacks a portion of them. V and J calls and clone size follow that table, whereas D and trimming were derived from the DNA. The sample includes about 110,000 clones, more than 65% of them seen just once. This receptor was obtained from a woman under 40 in good health. Material: memory CD8+ T cells sorted from blood. Sample subset: CD45RO+ cells pooled with CCR7-negative TemRA cells.

The CDR3 sequence is CASSDLRGDGYTF. In DNA, the CDR3 is TGTGCCAGCAGTGATTTGAGGGGAGATGGCTACACCTTC. The chain recombines TRBV6-4 with TRBJ1-2, with TRBD1 as a possible D gene (5 bases). V dropped 3 bases and J dropped 6 bases, with 11 bases sitting between them. This CDR3 is built from 13 residues. The germline V gene encodes CDR1 MRHNA and CDR2 SNTAGT.